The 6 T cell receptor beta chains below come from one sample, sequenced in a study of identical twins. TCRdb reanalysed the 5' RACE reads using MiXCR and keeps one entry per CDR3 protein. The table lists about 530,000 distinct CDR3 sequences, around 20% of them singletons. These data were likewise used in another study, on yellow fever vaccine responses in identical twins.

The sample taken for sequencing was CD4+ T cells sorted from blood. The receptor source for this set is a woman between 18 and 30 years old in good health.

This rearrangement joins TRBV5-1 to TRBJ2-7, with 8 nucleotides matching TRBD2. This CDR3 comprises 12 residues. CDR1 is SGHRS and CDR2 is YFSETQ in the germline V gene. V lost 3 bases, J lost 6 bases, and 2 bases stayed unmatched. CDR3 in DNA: TGCGCCAGCAGCTGGGCGGGGGGCGAGCAGTACTTC. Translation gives CASSWAGGEQYF.

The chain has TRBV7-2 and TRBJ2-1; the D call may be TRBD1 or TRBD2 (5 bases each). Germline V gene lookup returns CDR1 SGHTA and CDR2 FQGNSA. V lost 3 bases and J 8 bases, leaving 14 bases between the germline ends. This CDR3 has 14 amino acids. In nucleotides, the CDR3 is TGTGCCAGCAGCTTCCCGGGACGGTACGATGAGCAGTTCTTC. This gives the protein CASSFPGRYDEQFF.

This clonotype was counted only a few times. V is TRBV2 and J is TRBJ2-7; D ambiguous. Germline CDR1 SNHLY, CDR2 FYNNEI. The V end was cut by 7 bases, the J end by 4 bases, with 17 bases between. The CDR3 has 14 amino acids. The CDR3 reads CASNLEKGFYEQYV. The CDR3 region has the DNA TGTGCCAGCAACCTAGAGAAGGGTTTTTACGAGCAGTACGTC.

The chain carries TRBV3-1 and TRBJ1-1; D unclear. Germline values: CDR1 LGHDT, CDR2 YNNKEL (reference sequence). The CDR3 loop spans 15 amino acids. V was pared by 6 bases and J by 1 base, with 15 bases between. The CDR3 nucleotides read TGTGCCAGCAGTCCGGATGGACGGTCGAACACTGAAGCTTTCTTT. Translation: CASSPDGRSNTEAFF.

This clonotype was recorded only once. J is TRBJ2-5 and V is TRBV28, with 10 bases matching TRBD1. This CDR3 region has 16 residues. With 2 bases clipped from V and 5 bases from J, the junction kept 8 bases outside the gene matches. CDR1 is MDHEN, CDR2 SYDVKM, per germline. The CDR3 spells CASSLIGTGVWETQYF. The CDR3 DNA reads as TGTGCCAGCAGTTTAATTGGGACAGGGGTTTGGGAGACCCAGTACTTC.

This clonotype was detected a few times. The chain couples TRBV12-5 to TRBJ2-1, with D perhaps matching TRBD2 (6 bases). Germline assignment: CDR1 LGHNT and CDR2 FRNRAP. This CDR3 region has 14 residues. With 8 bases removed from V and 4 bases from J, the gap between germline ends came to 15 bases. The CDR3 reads CASRTGGLYNEQFF. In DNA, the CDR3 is TGTGCTAGTAGAACTGGGGGGTTGTACAATGAGCAGTTCTTC.